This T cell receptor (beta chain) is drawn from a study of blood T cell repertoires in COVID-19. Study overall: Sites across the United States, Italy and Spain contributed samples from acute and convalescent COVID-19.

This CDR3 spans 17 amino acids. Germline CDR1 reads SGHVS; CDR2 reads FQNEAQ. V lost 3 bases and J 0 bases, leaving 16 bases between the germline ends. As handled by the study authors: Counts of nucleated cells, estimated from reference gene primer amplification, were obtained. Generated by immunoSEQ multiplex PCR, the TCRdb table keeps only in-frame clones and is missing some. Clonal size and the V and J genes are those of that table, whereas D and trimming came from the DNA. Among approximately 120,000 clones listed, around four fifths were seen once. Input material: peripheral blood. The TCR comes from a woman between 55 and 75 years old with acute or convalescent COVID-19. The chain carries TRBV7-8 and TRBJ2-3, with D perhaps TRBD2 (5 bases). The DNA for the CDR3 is TGTGCCAGCAGCTTGCCGGGCGGGCGACTGAGCACAGATACGCAGTATTTT. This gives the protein CASSLPGGRLSTDTQYF.